This TCR beta chain originates from a study of CD8 T cells in ankylosing spondylitis. Study outcomes and limitations: Seven or eight highly homologous variants formed a TCR beta motif that appeared characteristic of ankylosing spondylitis blood.

The authors made TCR beta libraries by quantitative 5'-RACE with molecular barcodes. TCRdb re-called the 5' RACE reads through MiXCR, storing one row per CDR3 protein. The profile shows hundreds of thousands of distinct CDR3 sequences, 10% to 15% of them singletons. Germline assignment: CDR1 SGHNT and CDR2 YYREEE (reference sequence). V lost 2 bases and J 0 bases, leaving 15 bases between the germline ends. The CDR3 has 17 residues. A word on this clonotype: Its antigen is unknown.

The material sequenced was blood, either unsorted or a sorted T cell fraction (not recorded which). The clonotype originates from a male donor with ankylosing spondylitis. V and J are TRBV5-4 and TRBJ2-1, with unresolved D. Here the CDR3 reads CASSFAAHFLSYNEQFF. CDR3 DNA: TGTGCCAGCAGCTTTGCGGCCCATTTCCTCTCCTACAATGAGCAGTTCTTC.